The sequence of this TCR beta chain was determined in a study of graft-versus-host responses after intestinal transplantation. Study at large: Those transplanted obtained multivisceral, liver-intestinal, or isolated intestinal grafts.

Method: immunoSEQ multiplex PCR; TCRdb's copy keeps in-frame clones and lacks some. The sample records about 97,000 clones, 75% to 95% being singletons. Trimming cost V 4 bases and J 4 bases, with 8 bases left between them. This CDR3 spans 13 amino acids. Per the germline V gene, CDR1 is MNHEY and CDR2 is SVGAGI. The chain couples TRBV6-5 to TRBJ2-1; D is possibly TRBD2 (5 bases). Material: PBMCs, obtained 453 days after intestinal transplant. This clonotype was sampled from a human patient who received an intestinal transplant, so some T cells may come from the graft donor. The CDR3 DNA is TGTGCCAGCAGTTCAAGAGGGTACAATGAGCAGTTCTTC. This sequence encodes CASSSRGYNEQFF.